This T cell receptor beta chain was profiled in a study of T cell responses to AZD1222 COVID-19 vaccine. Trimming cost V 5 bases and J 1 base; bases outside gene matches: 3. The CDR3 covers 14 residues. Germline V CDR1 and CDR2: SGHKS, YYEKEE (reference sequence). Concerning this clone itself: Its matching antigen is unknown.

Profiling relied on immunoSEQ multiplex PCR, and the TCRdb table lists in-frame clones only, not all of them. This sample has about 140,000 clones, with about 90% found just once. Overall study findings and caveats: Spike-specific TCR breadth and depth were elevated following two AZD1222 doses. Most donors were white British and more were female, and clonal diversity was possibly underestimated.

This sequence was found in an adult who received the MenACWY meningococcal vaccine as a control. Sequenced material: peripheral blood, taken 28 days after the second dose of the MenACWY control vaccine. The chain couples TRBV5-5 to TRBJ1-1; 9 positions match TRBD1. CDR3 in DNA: TGTGCCAGCAGGTGGGGACAGGGGAACACTGAAGCTTTCTTT. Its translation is CASRWGQGNTEAFF. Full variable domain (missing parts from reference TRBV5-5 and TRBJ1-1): DAGVTQSPTHLIKTRGQQVTLRCSPISGHKSVSWYQQVLGQGPQFIFQYYEKEERGRGNFPDRFSARQFPNYSSELNVNALLLGDSALYLCASRWGQGNTEAFFGQGTRLTVV.